This TCR beta chain is drawn from a study of T-cell reconstitution after alpha-beta-depleted transplantation in children. For TCRbeta, the library was prepared with unique molecular identifiers. A single record per CDR3 protein comes from TCRdb applying MiXCR to the PCR reads. Of approximately 400,000 distinct CDR3 sequences in the sample, 15% to 20% were seen once. Germline-derived CDR1 and CDR2 are ENHRY and SYGVKD. The V end was cut by 8 bases, the J end by 5 bases, with 13 bases between. The CDR3 is 12 residues long. V and J are TRBV10-3 and TRBJ2-7; D perhaps matches TRBD1 (7 bases). This TCR came from a boy less than two years old who had a stem cell transplant for Wiskott-Aldrich syndrome, so the T cells may come from the graft donor. The sequences come from PBMCs, mostly from graft donor cells, collected 360 days after TCRalphabeta/CD19-depleted stem cell transplant. The CDR3 region has the DNA TGTGCCATCGCGCCAGGGGGGAACGAGCAGTACTTC. Amino acids: CAIAPGGNEQYF.